The rows below give T cell receptor beta chains drawn from one sample of a study of molecular identifiers for immune sequencing clone quantification. TCRdb recomputed calls from the PCR reads with MiXCR, one row per CDR3 protein. The data show around 300,000 distinct CDR3 sequences, with about a quarter seen just once and 0.65% to 0.75% held by the top ten. The sequencing sample was made of naive CD8+ T cells from blood, with Jurkat cell RNA spiked in. These receptors all stem from a human donor in good health. Some libraries in this study had Jurkat cell RNA spiked in. CDR3s include the opening cysteine and the closing phenylalanine or tryptophan. Each record gives: V gene, clone size, D gene, J gene, CDR3 length, CDR3 protein, CDR3 DNA. The D gene is left open where the match is weak. Only part of the rows carry a size: once, few, many, or a class if the clone is expanded.

v_gene: TRBV4-1; abundance: few; d_gene: -; j_gene: TRBJ1-6; len: 16; CDR3aa: CASSHTTVSYNSPLHF; CDR3nt: TGCGCCAGCAGCCACACCACGGTTTCCTATAATTCACCCCTCCACTTT
v_gene: TRBV28; abundance: many; d_gene: TRBD2; j_gene: TRBJ2-3; len: 17; CDR3aa: CASSLPSGRDSTDTQYF; CDR3nt: TGTGCCAGCAGTTTGCCTAGCGGGAGAGATAGCACAGATACGCAGTATTTT
v_gene: TRBV11-2; abundance: -; d_gene: -; j_gene: TRBJ1-6; len: 15; CDR3aa: CASSTHTTYNSPLHF; CDR3nt: TGTGCCAGCAGCACGCACACGACCTATAATTCACCCCTCCACTTT
v_gene: TRBV5-6; abundance: many; d_gene: -; j_gene: TRBJ2-7; len: 14; CDR3aa: CASSYGTTTYEQYF; CDR3nt: TGTGCCAGCAGCTACGGGACCACTACCTACGAGCAGTACTTC
v_gene: TRBV6-2/TRBV6-3; abundance: -; d_gene: TRBD2; j_gene: TRBJ2-3; len: 16; CDR3aa: CASRTIAGAHTDTQYF; CDR3nt: TGTGCCAGCAGAACTATAGCGGGGGCACACACAGATACGCAGTATTTT
v_gene: TRBV27; abundance: -; d_gene: TRBD2; j_gene: TRBJ2-7; len: 14; CDR3aa: CASSLSSGRVEQYF; CDR3nt: TGTGCCAGCAGTTTATCTTCGGGGAGGGTCGAGCAGTACTTC
v_gene: TRBV27; abundance: many; d_gene: -; j_gene: TRBJ2-7; len: 14; CDR3aa: CASSFSIGVYEQYF; CDR3nt: TGTGCCAGCAGTTTTAGCATCGGAGTCTACGAGCAGTACTTC
v_gene: TRBV6-5; abundance: many; d_gene: TRBD1; j_gene: TRBJ1-2; len: 15; CDR3aa: CASSYGTGVNYGYTF; CDR3nt: TGTGCCAGCAGTTACGGGACAGGTGTTAACTATGGCTACACCTTC
v_gene: TRBV6-5; abundance: few; d_gene: -; j_gene: TRBJ2-7; len: 16; CDR3aa: CASSYSSRVNMYEQYF; CDR3nt: TGTGCCAGCAGTTACTCCTCCAGGGTGAACATGTACGAGCAGTACTTC
v_gene: TRBV25-1; abundance: many; d_gene: -; j_gene: TRBJ2-7; len: 15; CDR3aa: CASSPLGGGPYEQYF; CDR3nt: TGTGCCAGCAGTCCACTTGGGGGGGGCCCCTACGAGCAGTACTTC
v_gene: TRBV7-9; abundance: few; d_gene: TRBD1; j_gene: TRBJ1-5; len: 20; CDR3aa: CASRLNGSHGQGGSNQPQHF; CDR3nt: TGTGCCAGCAGGTTAAATGGAAGTCATGGACAGGGAGGAAGCAATCAGCCCCAGCATTTT
v_gene: TRBV21-1; abundance: -; d_gene: -; j_gene: TRBJ2-7; len: 16; CDR3aa: CASSKISPLPVHEQYF; CDR3nt: TGTGCCAGCAGCAAAATATCTCCGCTACCGGTCCACGAGCAGTACTTC
v_gene: TRBV28; abundance: many; d_gene: TRBD1; j_gene: TRBJ1-4; len: 13; CDR3aa: CASSDRVDEKLFF; CDR3nt: TGTGCCAGCTCCGACAGGGTTGATGAAAAACTGTTTTTT
v_gene: TRBV12-3/TRBV12-4; abundance: many; d_gene: TRBD1; j_gene: TRBJ2-7; len: 14; CDR3aa: CASSPPDRTYEQYF; CDR3nt: TGTGCCAGCAGCCCACCGGACAGGACCTACGAGCAGTACTTC
v_gene: TRBV13; abundance: few; d_gene: -; j_gene: TRBJ2-3; len: 12; CDR3aa: CASSRRRDTQYF; CDR3nt: TGTGCCAGCAGCCGGCGACGGGATACGCAGTATTTT
v_gene: TRBV20-1; abundance: few; d_gene: -; j_gene: TRBJ2-7; len: 14; CDR3aa: CSARAGTVAYEQYF; CDR3nt: TGCAGTGCTCGGGCCGGGACCGTTGCCTACGAGCAGTACTTC
v_gene: TRBV24-1; abundance: few; d_gene: -; j_gene: TRBJ2-5; len: 15; CDR3aa: CATSDFAGPQETQYF; CDR3nt: TGTGCCACCAGTGATTTTGCGGGTCCACAAGAGACCCAGTACTTC
v_gene: TRBV7-6; abundance: -; d_gene: TRBD1; j_gene: TRBJ2-2; len: 16; CDR3aa: CASTLRDRFGTGELFF; CDR3nt: TGTGCCAGCACCCTAAGGGACAGGTTCGGCACCGGGGAGCTGTTTTTT
v_gene: TRBV12-3/TRBV12-4; abundance: -; d_gene: -; j_gene: TRBJ2-4; len: 16; CDR3aa: CASSFSGLLAKNIQYF; CDR3nt: TGTGCCAGCAGTTTCTCGGGACTGCTAGCCAAAAACATTCAGTACTTC
v_gene: TRBV18; abundance: -; d_gene: TRBD1; j_gene: TRBJ1-1; len: 15; CDR3aa: CASSPRGQPNTEAFF; CDR3nt: TGTGCCAGCTCACCAAGGGGACAGCCGAACACTGAAGCTTTCTTT
v_gene: TRBV4-1; abundance: -; d_gene: -; j_gene: TRBJ2-3; len: 15; CDR3aa: CASSQDQLVTDTQYF; CDR3nt: TGCGCCAGCAGCCAAGATCAACTTGTTACAGATACGCAGTATTTT
v_gene: TRBV6-6; abundance: many; d_gene: -; j_gene: TRBJ1-5; len: 13; CDR3aa: CASNPTVNQPQHF; CDR3nt: TGTGCCAGCAACCCGACAGTAAATCAGCCCCAGCATTTT
v_gene: TRBV7-6; abundance: -; d_gene: TRBD1; j_gene: TRBJ2-5; len: 13; CDR3aa: CASSPGTGETQYF; CDR3nt: TGTGCCAGCAGCCCCGGGACAGGGGAGACCCAGTACTTC
v_gene: TRBV27; abundance: few; d_gene: -; j_gene: TRBJ1-4; len: 14; CDR3aa: CASSIQGTNEKLFF; CDR3nt: TGTGCCAGCAGTATACAGGGTACAAATGAAAAACTGTTTTTT
v_gene: TRBV5-1; abundance: many; d_gene: -; j_gene: TRBJ2-3; len: 15; CDR3aa: CASSPGWGGTDTQYF; CDR3nt: TGCGCCAGCAGCCCCGGCTGGGGGGGCACAGATACGCAGTATTTT
v_gene: TRBV11-2; abundance: -; d_gene: -; j_gene: TRBJ1-3; len: 14; CDR3aa: CASSLTGTGNTIYF; CDR3nt: TGTGCCAGCAGCCTAACAGGGACTGGAAACACCATATATTTT
v_gene: TRBV15; abundance: few; d_gene: -; j_gene: TRBJ2-3; len: 14; CDR3aa: CATSREHGVDTQYF; CDR3nt: TGTGCCACCAGCAGAGAGCACGGAGTAGATACGCAGTATTTT
v_gene: TRBV6-2/TRBV6-3; abundance: few; d_gene: TRBD2; j_gene: TRBJ2-5; len: 15; CDR3aa: CASTGGGLGEETQYF; CDR3nt: TGTGCCAGCACCGGGGGGGGCCTTGGAGAAGAGACCCAGTACTTC
v_gene: TRBV5-1; abundance: few; d_gene: -; j_gene: TRBJ2-1; len: 16; CDR3aa: CASSWTAPGPHNEQFF; CDR3nt: TGCGCCAGCAGCTGGACAGCCCCTGGGCCCCACAATGAGCAGTTCTTC
v_gene: TRBV10-3; abundance: -; d_gene: -; j_gene: TRBJ2-6; len: 16; CDR3aa: CAISEEGVSGANVLTF; CDR3nt: TGTGCCATCAGTGAAGAGGGGGTCTCTGGGGCCAACGTCCTGACTTTC
v_gene: TRBV6-6; abundance: few; d_gene: TRBD2; j_gene: TRBJ2-1; len: 14; CDR3aa: CASGYGTSGMARFF; CDR3nt: TGTGCCAGCGGTTACGGGACTAGCGGGATGGCGAGGTTCTTC
v_gene: TRBV7-9; abundance: few; d_gene: TRBD2; j_gene: TRBJ2-7; len: 16; CDR3aa: CASSSSLAGAVYEQYF; CDR3nt: TGTGCCAGCAGCTCGAGTCTAGCGGGGGCCGTATACGAGCAGTACTTC
v_gene: TRBV7-9; abundance: many; d_gene: -; j_gene: TRBJ2-3; len: 12; CDR3aa: CASSPFPDTQYF; CDR3nt: TGTGCCAGCAGCCCCTTTCCAGATACGCAGTATTTT